The sequence of this TCR beta chain was determined in a study of CD8+CD57+ T cells in acquired aplastic anemia. CDR1 and CDR2 from the germline V gene are SGHRS and YFSETQ. Deletions cut 0 bases from V and 7 bases from J, with 13 bases between. The CDR3 covers 14 residues. This clonotype was detected many times. Profiling of TCR beta VDJ combinations and CDR3 sequences used genomic DNA as template. MiXCR was run by TCRdb on the reads, yielding one entry per CDR3 protein. The sample lists about 220,000 distinct CDR3 sequences, roughly 35% occurring once. Specimen: sorted CD4+, CD8+, or CD8+CD57+ T cells (not recorded which) from PBMCs. The sequence was obtained from a human donor in good health, serving as a control. This chain uses TRBV5-1 with TRBJ2-5; D might be TRBD1 or TRBD2, each matching 5 bases. For the CDR3, the DNA is TGCGCCAGCAGCTTGGCTAGCATAGGGGCGACCCAGTACTTC. Residues: CASSLASIGATQYF.